The 20 T cell receptor beta chains in this list originate from one sample, sequenced in a study of T cell changes during pregnancy in multiple sclerosis. Produced via immunoSEQ multiplex PCR; TCRdb's table is partial and in-frame only. The top ten clones hold around 0.93% of a sample with 75,000 to 95,000 clones, 85% to 95% of them seen once. Sample: peripheral blood, taken before pregnancy. These receptor sequences come from a female donor with multiple sclerosis, enrolled in a pregnancy study.

This clone was seen only once. The V call is TRBV29-1, the J call TRBJ2-7, with D perhaps TRBD1 (6 bases). This CDR3 region has 13 residues. The germline V gene has CDR1 SQVTM and CDR2 ANQGSEA. V was cut by 1 base and J by 3 bases, with 10 bases left in between. The CDR3 spells CSVEGEGGYEQYF. The CDR3 DNA follows: TGCAGCGTTGAAGGGGAAGGGGGCTACGAGCAGTACTTC.

The chain links TRBV15 to TRBJ2-2; D is unresolved. The CDR3 length is 14 residues. Deletions cut 0 bases from V and 6 bases from J, with 8 bases between. Germline V CDR1 and CDR2: LNHNV, YYDKDF (reference sequence). The DNA for the CDR3 is TGTGCCACCAGCAGAGATGGAGAGGCCGGGGAGCTGTTTTTT. Protein: CATSRDGEAGELFF. Together with reference TRBV15 and TRBJ2-2, the CDR3 gives the full variable domain: DAMVIQNPRYQVTQFGKPVTLSCSQTLNHNVMYWYQQKSSQAPKLLFHYYDKDFNNEADTPDNFQSRRPNTSFCFLDIRSPGLGDTAMYLCATSRDGEAGELFFGEGSRLTVL.

This clone is a singleton in its sample. The CDR3 spells CASSLGWGVSYEQYF. In DNA, the CDR3 is TGTGCCAGCAGCTTAGGGTGGGGGGTCTCCTACGAGCAGTACTTC. The chain has TRBV7-2 and TRBJ2-7, with TRBD2 as a possible D gene (6 bases). The length of the CDR3 is 15 residues. Deletions cut 1 base from V and 0 bases from J, with 10 bases between. Germline CDR1 reads SGHTA; CDR2 reads FQGNSA. Combining the CDR3 with reference TRBV7-2 and TRBJ2-7 gives the whole variable domain GAGVSQSPSNKVTEKGKDVELRCDPISGHTALYWYRQSLGQGLEFLIYFQGNSAPDKSGLPSDRFSAERTGGSVSTLTIQRTQQEDSAVYLCASSLGWGVSYEQYFGPGTRLTVT.

This clone was counted a single time. This chain uses TRBV5-1 with TRBJ1-1; D unclear. CDR3 size: 15 residues. Germline V lookup: CDR1 SGHRS, CDR2 YFSETQ. Trimming removed 4 bases at V and 7 bases at J, with 20 bases between. CDR3 in amino acids: CASSPREGPRGEAFF. CDR3 bases: TGCGCCAGCAGCCCCCGGGAAGGCCCACGGGGTGAAGCTTTCTTT.

The chain joins TRBV29-1 to TRBJ2-2, with D perhaps matching TRBD1 (5 bases). This CDR3 contains 13 residues. CDR1 is SQVTM and CDR2 is ANQGSEA in the germline V gene. V was clipped by 6 bases and J by 2 bases, with 10 bases between them. The CDR3 spells CSVWGGNTGELFF. As DNA, the CDR3 is TGCAGCGTATGGGGCGGCAACACCGGGGAGCTGTTTTTT.

The V call is TRBV5-4, the J call TRBJ1-3, with 7 nucleotides matching TRBD1. With V trimmed by 4 bases and J by 4 bases, 5 bases remained unmatched. CDR1 is SGHNT and CDR2 is YYREEE in the germline V gene (reference sequence). This CDR3 has 14 amino acids. CDR3 DNA sequence: TGTGCCAGCAGCCGGACAGGATTCGGAAACACCATATATTTT. It translates to CASSRTGFGNTIYF.

V and J are TRBV21-1 and TRBJ1-1. TRBV21-1 corresponds to a pseudogene. The CDR3 runs to 16 residues. CDR3 loop: CASSKDEAEMNTEAFF. DNA for the CDR3: TGTGCCAGCAGCAAAGATGAGGCGGAAATGAACACTGAAGCTTTCTTT.

CDR3: CASSIEGQGNQPQHF. CDR3 DNA: TGTGCCAGTAGTATAGAGGGACAGGGAAATCAGCCCCAGCATTTT. The chain joins TRBV19 to TRBJ1-5; 9 positions match TRBD1. CDR3 length: 15 residues. V lost 0 bases and J lost 4; bases outside the gene matches: 1. Germline V gene lookup returns CDR1 LNHDA and CDR2 SQIVND (reference sequence).

The chain is built from TRBV6-5 and TRBJ2-2, with 9 bases matching TRBD2. V shed 7 bases and J 4 bases; nucleotides not matched to a gene: 7. Germline CDR1 reads MNHEY; CDR2 reads SVGAGI. This CDR3 is built from 15 residues. CDR3 coding DNA: TGTGCCAGCACTACCCTAGCGGGATTCACCGGGGAGCTGTTTTTT. Translating it yields CASTTLAGFTGELFF.

The V and J genes are TRBV6-6 and TRBJ1-3; D not certain. The V end lost 1 base, the J end lost 0 bases, and 7 bases lay between the germline ends. Germline CDR1 MNHNY, CDR2 SVGAGI (reference sequence). This CDR3 has 15 amino acids. Here the CDR3 DNA reads TGTGCCAGCAGTTACTACAGACGCTCTGGAAACACCATATATTTT. Encoded protein: CASSYYRRSGNTIYF.

The table lists this clone with a count of one. The chain joins TRBV5-1 to TRBJ2-1, with TRBD2 matching over 11 bases. CDR1 and CDR2 (germline): SGHRS, YFSETQ. V was pared by 1 base and J by 0 bases, with 0 bases of the junction left unmatched. The CDR3 is made up of 16 amino acids. The CDR3 DNA is TGCGCCAGCAGCTTGACTAGCGGGAGCTCCTACAATGAGCAGTTCTTC. Residues: CASSLTSGSSYNEQFF.

The chain joins TRBV6-4 to TRBJ2-3, with 14 bases fitting TRBD2. Germline values: CDR1 MRHNA, CDR2 SNTAGT. V dropped 4 bases and J dropped 8; count of bases not matched to a gene: 5. The CDR3 runs to 15 residues. The CDR3 sequence: CASSATSGGAPTQYF. The CDR3 DNA reads as TGTGCCAGCAGTGCGACTAGCGGGGGGGCCCCTACGCAGTATTTT.

This clone has only one observation. V is TRBV7-9 and J is TRBJ1-3; a weak D match, TRBD1 (6 bases). Germline values: CDR1 SEHNR, CDR2 FQNEAQ (reference sequence). With 3 bases removed from V and 2 bases from J, the gap between germline ends came to 8 bases. There are 14 residues in the CDR3. CDR3 loop: CASSLGAAGNTIYF. DNA for the CDR3: TGTGCCAGCAGCTTGGGGGCGGCTGGAAACACCATATATTTT.

This sequence joins TRBV7-9 and TRBJ2-1; 9 nucleotides align to TRBD2. Germline loops: CDR1 SEHNR, CDR2 FQNEAQ (reference sequence). J lost 9 bases, V lost 0 bases, and 9 bases had no gene match. The CDR3 covers 16 residues. The CDR3 sequence is CASSLAGRGRASEQFF. In DNA, the CDR3 is TGTGCCAGCAGCTTAGCGGGGCGCGGGAGGGCGTCTGAGCAGTTCTTC.

The chain uses TRBV11-2 and TRBJ2-1; D ambiguous. The V end lost 5 bases, the J end lost 3 bases, and 11 bases lay between the germline ends. This CDR3 has 14 amino acids. Germline CDR1 and CDR2: SGHAT and FQNNGV. CDR3 nucleotides: TGTGCCAGCAGCCCCAGACCTAGCTACAATGAGCAGTTCTTC. Protein: CASSPRPSYNEQFF.

The chain combines TRBV13 with TRBJ2-2; no reliable D call. The V and J ends lost 3 bases and 4 bases respectively, with 6 bases between them. CDR3 length: 13 residues. Germline V gene sequence: CDR1 PRHDT, CDR2 FYEKMQ (reference sequence). The CDR3 bases are TGTGCCAGCAGCTTGGTCAGCACCGGGGAGCTGTTTTTT. It codes for CASSLVSTGELFF.

For this clone: A junction end diverges from the germline sequence, so it may reflect a read error. This same CDR3 is encoded by further DNA sequences in the sample. The chain couples TRBV10-3 to TRBJ1-4, with 7 bases matching TRBD1. From germline, CDR1 is ENHRY and CDR2 SYGVKD. CDR3 length: 13 amino acids. The CDR3 protein is CAIQDRENEKLFF. The CDR3 coding sequence is TGTGCCATCCAAGACAGGGAGAATGAAAAATTGTTTTTT.

The gene calls are TRBV29-1 and TRBJ1-4; possible D gene TRBD1, 5 bases. The CDR3 sequence is 15 residues long. V lost 2 bases and J 8 bases, leaving 18 bases between the germline ends. The germline CDR1 and CDR2 sequences are SQVTM and ANQGSEA. The CDR3 reads CSVEFQGGKGEKLFF. CDR3 coding DNA: TGCAGCGTTGAATTTCAGGGAGGGAAAGGGGAAAAACTGTTTTTT.

This chain joins TRBV19 and TRBJ2-5, with 9 positions matching TRBD1. The CDR3 has 15 amino acids. The germline V gene encodes CDR1 LNHDA and CDR2 SQIVND (reference sequence). The trim removed 4 bases at V and 2 bases at J, leaving 5 bases unmatched. The CDR3 coding sequence is TGTGCCAGTAGTAACCCGACAGGGGGGCAAGAGACCCAGTACTTC. It yields the protein CASSNPTGGQETQYF.

The rearrangement uses TRBV7-9 and TRBJ1-2; no definite D call. Germline V gene data show CDR1 as SEHNR and CDR2 as FQNEAQ (reference sequence). The CDR3 length is 12 residues. V lost 5 bases to trimming and J lost 4 bases, with 8 bases between them. The CDR3 reads CASSAGVYGYTF. CDR3 DNA sequence: TGTGCCAGCAGCGCCGGGGTCTATGGCTACACCTTC.